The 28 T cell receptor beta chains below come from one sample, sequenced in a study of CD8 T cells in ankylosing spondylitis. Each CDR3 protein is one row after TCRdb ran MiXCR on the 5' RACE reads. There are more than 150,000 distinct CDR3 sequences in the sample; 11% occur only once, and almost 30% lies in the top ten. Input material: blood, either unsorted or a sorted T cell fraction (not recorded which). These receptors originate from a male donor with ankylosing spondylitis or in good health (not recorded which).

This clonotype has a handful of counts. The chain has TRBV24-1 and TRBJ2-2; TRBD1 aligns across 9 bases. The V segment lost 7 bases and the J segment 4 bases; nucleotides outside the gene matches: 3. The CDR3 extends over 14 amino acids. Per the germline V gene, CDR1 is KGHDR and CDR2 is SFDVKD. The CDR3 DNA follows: TGTGCCACCAGGGGACAGGGTTCCACCGGGGAGCTGTTTTTT. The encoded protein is CATRGQGSTGELFF.

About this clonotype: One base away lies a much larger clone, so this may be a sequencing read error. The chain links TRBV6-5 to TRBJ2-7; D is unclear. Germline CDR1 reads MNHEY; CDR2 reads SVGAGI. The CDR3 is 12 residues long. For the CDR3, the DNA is TGTGCCAGCGTAAACGTCTCCTACGGGCAGTACTTC. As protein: CASVNVSYGQYF.

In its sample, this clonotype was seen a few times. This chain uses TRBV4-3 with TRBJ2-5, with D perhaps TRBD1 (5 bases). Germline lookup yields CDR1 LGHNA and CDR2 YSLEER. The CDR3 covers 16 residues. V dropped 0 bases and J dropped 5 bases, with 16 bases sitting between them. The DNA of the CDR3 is TGCGCCAGCAGCCAAGATGAGCAGGGTACATCGGAGACCCAGTACTTC. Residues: CASSQDEQGTSETQYF.

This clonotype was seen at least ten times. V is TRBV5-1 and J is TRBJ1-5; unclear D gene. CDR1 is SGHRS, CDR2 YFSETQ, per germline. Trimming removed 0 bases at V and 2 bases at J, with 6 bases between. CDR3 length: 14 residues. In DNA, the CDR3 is TGCGCCAGCAGCTTGGAGCCTGGCAATCAGCCCCAGCATTTT. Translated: CASSLEPGNQPQHF.

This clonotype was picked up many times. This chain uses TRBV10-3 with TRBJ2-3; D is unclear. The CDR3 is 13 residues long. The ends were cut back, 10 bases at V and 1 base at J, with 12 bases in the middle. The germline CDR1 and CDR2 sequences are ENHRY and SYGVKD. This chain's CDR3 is CASCVDRTDTQYF. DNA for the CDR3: TGTGCCAGTTGTGTAGACCGCACAGATACGCAGTATTTT.

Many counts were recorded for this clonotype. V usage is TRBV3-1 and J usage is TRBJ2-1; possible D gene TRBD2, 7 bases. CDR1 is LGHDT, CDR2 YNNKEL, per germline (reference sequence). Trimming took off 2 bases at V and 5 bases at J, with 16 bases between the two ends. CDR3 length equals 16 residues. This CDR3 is CASSQYGGGLHNEQFF. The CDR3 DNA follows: TGTGCCAGCAGCCAATATGGCGGGGGCCTTCACAATGAGCAGTTCTTC.

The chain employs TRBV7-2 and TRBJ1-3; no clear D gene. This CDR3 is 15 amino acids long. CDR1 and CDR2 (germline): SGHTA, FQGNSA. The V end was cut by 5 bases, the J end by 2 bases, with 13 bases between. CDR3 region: CASSPARYAGNTIYF. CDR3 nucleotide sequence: TGTGCCAGCAGCCCTGCGAGGTATGCTGGAAACACCATATATTTT. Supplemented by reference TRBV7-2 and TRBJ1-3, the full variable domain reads GAGVSQSPSNKVTEKGKDVELRCDPISGHTALYWYRQSLGQGLEFLIYFQGNSAPDKSGLPSDRFSAERTGGSVSTLTIQRTQQEDSAVYLCASSPARYAGNTIYFGEGSWLTVV.

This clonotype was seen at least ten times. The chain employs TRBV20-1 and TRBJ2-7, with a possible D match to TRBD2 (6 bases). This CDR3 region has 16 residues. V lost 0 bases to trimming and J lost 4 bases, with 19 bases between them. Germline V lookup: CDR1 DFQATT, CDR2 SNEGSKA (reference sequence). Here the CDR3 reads CSARDLSGTPFYEQYF. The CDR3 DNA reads TGCAGTGCTAGAGATCTTTCCGGGACTCCCTTTTACGAGCAGTACTTC.

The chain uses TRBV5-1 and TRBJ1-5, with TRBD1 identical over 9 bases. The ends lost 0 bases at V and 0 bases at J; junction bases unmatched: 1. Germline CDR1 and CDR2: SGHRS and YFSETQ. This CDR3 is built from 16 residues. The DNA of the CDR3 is TGCGCCAGCAGCTTGGAGGGACAGGGTAGCAATCAGCCCCAGCATTTT. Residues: CASSLEGQGSNQPQHF.

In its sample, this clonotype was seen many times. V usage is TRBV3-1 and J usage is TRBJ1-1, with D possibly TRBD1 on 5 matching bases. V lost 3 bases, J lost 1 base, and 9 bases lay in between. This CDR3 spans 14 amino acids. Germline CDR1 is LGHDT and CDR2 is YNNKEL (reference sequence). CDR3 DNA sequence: TGTGCCAGCAGCCAGCAGGGTGGGAACACTGAAGCTTTCTTT. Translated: CASSQQGGNTEAFF.

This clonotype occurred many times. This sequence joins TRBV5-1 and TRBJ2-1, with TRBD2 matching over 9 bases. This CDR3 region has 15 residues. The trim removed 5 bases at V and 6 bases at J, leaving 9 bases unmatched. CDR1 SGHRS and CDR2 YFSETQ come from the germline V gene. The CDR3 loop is CASRLGTSLPNEQFF. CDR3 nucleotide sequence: TGCGCCAGCAGACTCGGGACTAGCCTTCCCAATGAGCAGTTCTTC. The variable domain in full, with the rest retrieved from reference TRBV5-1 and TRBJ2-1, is KAGVTQTPRYLIKTRGQQVTLSCSPISGHRSVSWYQQTPGQGLQFLFEYFSETQRNKGNFPGRFSGRQFSNSRSEMNVSTLELGDSALYLCASRLGTSLPNEQFFGPGTRLTVL.

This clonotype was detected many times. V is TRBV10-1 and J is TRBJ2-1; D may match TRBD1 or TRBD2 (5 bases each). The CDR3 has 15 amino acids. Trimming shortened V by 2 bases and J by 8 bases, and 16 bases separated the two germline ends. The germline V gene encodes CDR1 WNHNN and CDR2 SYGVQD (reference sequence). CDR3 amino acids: CASSEGTGPSHEQFF. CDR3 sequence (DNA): TGCGCCAGCAGTGAGGGGACCGGGCCCTCCCATGAGCAGTTCTTC.

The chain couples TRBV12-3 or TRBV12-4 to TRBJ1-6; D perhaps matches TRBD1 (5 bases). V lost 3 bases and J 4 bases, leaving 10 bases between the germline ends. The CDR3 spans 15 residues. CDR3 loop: CASSLGDGYNSPLHF. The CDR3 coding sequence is TGTGCCAGCAGTTTGGGGGACGGATATAATTCACCCCTCCACTTT.

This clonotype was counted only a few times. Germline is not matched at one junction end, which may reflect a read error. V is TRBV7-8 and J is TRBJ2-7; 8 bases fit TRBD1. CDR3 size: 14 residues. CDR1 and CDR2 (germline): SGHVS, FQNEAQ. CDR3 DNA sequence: TGTGCCAGCAGCGCGGGACAGGCCTCCGACGAGCAGTACTTC. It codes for CASSAGQASDEQYF.

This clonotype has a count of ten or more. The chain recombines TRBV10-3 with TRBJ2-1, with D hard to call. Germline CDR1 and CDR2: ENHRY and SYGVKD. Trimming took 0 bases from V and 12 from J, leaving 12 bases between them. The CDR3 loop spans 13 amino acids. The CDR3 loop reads CAISESELHAQFF. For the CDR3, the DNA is TGTGCCATCAGTGAGTCGGAGCTACACGCGCAGTTCTTC.

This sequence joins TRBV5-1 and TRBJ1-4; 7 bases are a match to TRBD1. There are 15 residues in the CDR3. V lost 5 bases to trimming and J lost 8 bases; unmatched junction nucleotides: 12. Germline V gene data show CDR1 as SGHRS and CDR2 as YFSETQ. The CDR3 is CASSSGGQVREKLFF. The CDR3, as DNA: TGCGCCAGCAGTTCTGGCGGACAGGTGCGGGAAAAACTGTTTTTT.

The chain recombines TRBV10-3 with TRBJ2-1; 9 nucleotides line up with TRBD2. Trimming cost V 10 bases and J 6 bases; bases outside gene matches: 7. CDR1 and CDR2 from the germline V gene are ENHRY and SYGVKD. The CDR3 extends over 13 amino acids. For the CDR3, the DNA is TGTGCCACCGGAGAGCGGGAGGCCAATGAGCAGTTCTTC. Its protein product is CATGEREANEQFF.

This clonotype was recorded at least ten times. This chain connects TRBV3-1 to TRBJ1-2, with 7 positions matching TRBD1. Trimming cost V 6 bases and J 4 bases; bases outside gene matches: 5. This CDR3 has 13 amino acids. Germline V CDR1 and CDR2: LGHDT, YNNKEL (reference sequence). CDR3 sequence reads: CASRQGLGYGYTF. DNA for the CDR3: TGTGCCAGCAGACAGGGGCTGGGCTATGGCTACACCTTC.

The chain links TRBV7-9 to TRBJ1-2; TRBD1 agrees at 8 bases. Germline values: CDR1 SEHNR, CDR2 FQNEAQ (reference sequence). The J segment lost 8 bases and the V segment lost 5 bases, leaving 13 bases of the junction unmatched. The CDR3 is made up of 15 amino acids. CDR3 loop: CASSRSEDRAKGYTF. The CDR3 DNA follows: TGTGCCAGCAGCCGGAGCGAGGACAGGGCAAAAGGCTACACCTTC.

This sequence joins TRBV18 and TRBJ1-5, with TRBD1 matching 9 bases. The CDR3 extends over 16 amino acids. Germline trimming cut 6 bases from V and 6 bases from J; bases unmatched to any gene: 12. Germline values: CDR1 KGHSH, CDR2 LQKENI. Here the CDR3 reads CASSNTGGAYPQPQHF. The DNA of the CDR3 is TGTGCCAGCTCGAACACAGGGGGCGCGTACCCTCAGCCCCAGCATTTT.

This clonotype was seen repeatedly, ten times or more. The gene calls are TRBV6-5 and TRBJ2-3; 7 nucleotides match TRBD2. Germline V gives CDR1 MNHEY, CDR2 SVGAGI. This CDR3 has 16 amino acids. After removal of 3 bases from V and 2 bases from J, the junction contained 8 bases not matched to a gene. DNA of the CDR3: TGTGCCAGCAGTTATGCAGCGGGGAGGCTCACAGATACGCAGTATTTT. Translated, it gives CASSYAAGRLTDTQYF.

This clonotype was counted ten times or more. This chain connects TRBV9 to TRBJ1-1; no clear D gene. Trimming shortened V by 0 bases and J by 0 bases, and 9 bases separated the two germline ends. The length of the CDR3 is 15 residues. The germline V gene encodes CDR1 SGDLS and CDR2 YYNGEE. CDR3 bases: TGTGCCAGCAGCGTAGAGGTCACAATGAACACTGAAGCTTTCTTT. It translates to CASSVEVTMNTEAFF.

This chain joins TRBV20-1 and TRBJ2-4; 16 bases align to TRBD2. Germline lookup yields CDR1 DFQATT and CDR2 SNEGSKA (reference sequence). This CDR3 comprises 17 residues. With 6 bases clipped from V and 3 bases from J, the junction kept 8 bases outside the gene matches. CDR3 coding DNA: TGCAGTGCCCGCGGGACTAGCGGGGGGGTAGGCAAAAACATTCAGTACTTC. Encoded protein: CSARGTSGGVGKNIQYF.

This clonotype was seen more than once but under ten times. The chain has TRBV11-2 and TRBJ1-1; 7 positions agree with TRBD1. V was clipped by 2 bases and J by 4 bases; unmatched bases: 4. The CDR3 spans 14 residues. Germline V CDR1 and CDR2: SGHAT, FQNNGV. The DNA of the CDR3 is TGTGCCAGCAGCTTACGGGCAGGGGGCACTGAAGCTTTCTTT. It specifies CASSLRAGGTEAFF.

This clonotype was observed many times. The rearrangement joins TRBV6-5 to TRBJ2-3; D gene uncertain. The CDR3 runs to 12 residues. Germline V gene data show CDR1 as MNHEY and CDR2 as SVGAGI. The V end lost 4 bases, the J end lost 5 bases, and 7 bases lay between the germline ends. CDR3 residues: CASSSSGDTQYF. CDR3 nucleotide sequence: TGTGCCAGCAGTTCATCGGGAGATACGCAGTATTTT.

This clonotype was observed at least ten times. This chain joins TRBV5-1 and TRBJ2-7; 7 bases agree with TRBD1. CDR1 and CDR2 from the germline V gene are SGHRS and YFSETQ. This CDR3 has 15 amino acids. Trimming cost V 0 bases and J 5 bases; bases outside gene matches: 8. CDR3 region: CASSLAGDSTHEQYF. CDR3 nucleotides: TGCGCCAGCAGCTTGGCCGGGGACAGTACTCACGAGCAGTACTTC. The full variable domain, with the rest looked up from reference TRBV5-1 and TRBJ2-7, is KAGVTQTPRYLIKTRGQQVTLSCSPISGHRSVSWYQQTPGQGLQFLFEYFSETQRNKGNFPGRFSGRQFSNSRSEMNVSTLELGDSALYLCASSLAGDSTHEQYFGPGTRLTVT.

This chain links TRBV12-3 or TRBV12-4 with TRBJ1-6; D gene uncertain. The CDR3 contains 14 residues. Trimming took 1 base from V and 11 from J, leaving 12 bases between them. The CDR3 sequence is CASSLGGERPPLHF. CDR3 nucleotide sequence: TGTGCCAGCAGTTTAGGGGGAGAGAGGCCACCCCTCCACTTT.

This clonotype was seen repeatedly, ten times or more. This CDR3 reads CAITTTSGSSYEQYF. CDR3 bases: TGTGCCATCACCACGACTAGCGGCAGCTCCTACGAGCAGTACTTC. The gene calls are TRBV10-3 and TRBJ2-7; TRBD2 matches 9 bases. Per germline, CDR1 ENHRY and CDR2 SYGVKD. The ends lost 7 bases at V and 0 bases at J; junction bases unmatched: 7. The length of the CDR3 is 15 residues.